The clone carrying this T cell receptor (beta chain) showed up just once. In germline, CDR1 is MGHRA, CDR2 YSYEKL. V lost 0 bases and J lost 4; bases outside the gene matches: 6. The CDR3 has 16 residues. Original data processing: It was from reference gene primer amplification that nucleated cell counts were estimated. Sequencing was performed with immunoSEQ multiplex PCR; in TCRdb, only in-frame clones are kept and a portion is missing. Clone size and the V and J calls come from that table; the DNA yielded D and trimming. The sample lists 200,000 to 250,000 clones; about 85% were seen once. The sample belongs to a study of blood T cell repertoires in COVID-19. As for the study in general: Spain, Italy and the United States supplied samples that represented acute and convalescent COVID-19.

The receptor comes from a woman older than 75 with COVID-19, enrolled during active disease. The chain uses TRBV4-1 and TRBJ1-5, with 7 bases lining up with TRBD1. Sequenced material: peripheral blood. The DNA of the CDR3 is TGCGCCAGCAGCCAAGAAGGAGGGACAGCAAATCAGCCCCAGCATTTT. Its translation is CASSQEGGTANQPQHF.